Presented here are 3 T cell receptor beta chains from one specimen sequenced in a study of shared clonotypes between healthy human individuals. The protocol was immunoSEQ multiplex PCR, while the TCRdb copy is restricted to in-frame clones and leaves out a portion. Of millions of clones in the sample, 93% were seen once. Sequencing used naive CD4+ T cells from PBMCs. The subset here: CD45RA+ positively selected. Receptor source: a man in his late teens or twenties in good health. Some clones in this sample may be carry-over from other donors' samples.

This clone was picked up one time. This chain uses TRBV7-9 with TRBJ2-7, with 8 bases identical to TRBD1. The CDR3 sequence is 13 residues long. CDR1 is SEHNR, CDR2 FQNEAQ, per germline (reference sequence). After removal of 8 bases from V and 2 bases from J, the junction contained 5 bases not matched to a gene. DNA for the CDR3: TGTGCCAGCGCCAGGACAGGGCCCTACGAGCAGTACTTC. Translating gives CASARTGPYEQYF.

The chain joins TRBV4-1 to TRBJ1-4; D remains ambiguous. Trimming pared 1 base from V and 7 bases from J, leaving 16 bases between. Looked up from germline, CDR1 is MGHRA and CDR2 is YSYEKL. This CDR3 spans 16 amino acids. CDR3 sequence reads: CASSQGNTARVEKLFF. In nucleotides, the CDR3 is TGCGCCAGCAGCCAAGGTAACACCGCTCGAGTTGAAAAACTGTTTTTT.

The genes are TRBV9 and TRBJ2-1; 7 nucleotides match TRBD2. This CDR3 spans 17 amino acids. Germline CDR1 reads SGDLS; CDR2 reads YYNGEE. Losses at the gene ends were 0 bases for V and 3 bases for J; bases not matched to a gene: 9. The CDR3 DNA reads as TGTGCCAGCAGCGTAGGGGCCCCAGGCGGGGGCTACAATGAGCAGTTCTTC. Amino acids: CASSVGAPGGGYNEQFF.